This T cell receptor beta chain stems from a study of response to subunit inactivated influenza vaccine. Each CDR3 protein is one row after TCRdb ran MiXCR on the RT-PCR reads. Of around 470,000 distinct CDR3 sequences listed, approximately 6.9% are singletons. Only a few counts were recorded for this clonotype. The sequencing used PBMCs from blood, collected roughly 24 months after vaccination. This sequence originates from a man aged 45-69 years who received an inactivated influenza vaccine.

CDR3 in amino acids: CASTTPSTWGGYTF. CDR3 coding DNA: TGTGCCAGCACCACCCCGTCGACCTGGGGTGGCTACACCTTC. This chain joins TRBV28 and TRBJ1-2; D is ambiguous. This CDR3 spans 14 amino acids. Germline V gene lookup returns CDR1 MDHEN and CDR2 SYDVKM. V was trimmed by 7 bases and J by 7 bases, leaving 19 bases between them.